A selection of T cell receptor beta chains follows, all from one sample in a study of OX40 agonist ivuxolimab in advanced cancers. Generated by immunoSEQ multiplex PCR, the TCRdb table keeps only in-frame clones and is missing some. Among 10,000 to 15,000 clones, about three quarters were seen once, and the ten largest hold around two fifths. This material consisted of CD4+ or CD8+ T cells sorted from blood, taken in a trial of the OX40 agonist ivuxolimab. Receptors originate from an adult with an advanced solid tumor such as melanoma, head and neck, liver or kidney cancer. CDR3s include the opening cysteine and the closing phenylalanine or tryptophan. A D gene is named only where the DNA matches it firmly. Only some rows state a clone size, as once, few, many or a class for expanded clones.

V gene: TRBV5-6
clone size: .
J gene: TRBJ2-7
D gene: .
CDR3 DNA: TGTGCCAGCAGCTTAGGGGCCAGCGGAATATACGAGCAGTACTTC
CDR3 protein: CASSLGASGIYEQYF

V gene: TRBV7-3
clone size: .
J gene: TRBJ2-3
D gene: TRBD2
CDR3 DNA: TGTGCCAGCAGCTCCCAGACGGGGGGTACGCAGTATTTT
CDR3 protein: CASSSQTGGTQYF

V gene: TRBV6-9
clone size: .
J gene: TRBJ2-6
D gene: .
CDR3 DNA: TGTGCCAGCAGTCTACGCCAACGACAAAGTCGGGCCAACGTCCTGACTTTC
CDR3 protein: CASSLRQRQSRANVLTF

V gene: TRBV9
clone size: few
J gene: TRBJ1-3
D gene: .
CDR3 DNA: TGTGCCAGCAGCGTAGATAATGGAAACACCATATATTTT
CDR3 protein: CASSVDNGNTIYF

V gene: TRBV20-1
clone size: .
J gene: TRBJ2-5
D gene: .
CDR3 DNA: TGCAGTGCCCTAGGAGGGACCCAGTACTTC
CDR3 protein: CSALGGTQYF

V gene: TRBV6-6
clone size: .
J gene: TRBJ2-7
D gene: .
CDR3 DNA: TGTGCCAGCAGTTACTCGATGATCGAGCAGTACTTC
CDR3 protein: CASSYSMIEQYF

V gene: TRBV19
clone size: .
J gene: TRBJ1-1
D gene: TRBD1
CDR3 DNA: TGTGCCAGTACCACAGGGGAAACTGAAGCTTTCTTT
CDR3 protein: CASTTGETEAFF

V gene: TRBV5-6
clone size: .
J gene: TRBJ1-6
D gene: TRBD1
CDR3 DNA: TGTGCCAGCAGCTGGGCAGGGGGTCCCTATAATTCACCCCTCCACTTT
CDR3 protein: CASSWAGGPYNSPLHF

V gene: TRBV6-1
clone size: .
J gene: TRBJ2-7
D gene: TRBD2
CDR3 DNA: TGTGCCAGCAGTGAAGAGGGGACTAGCGGACCCTACGAGCAGTACTTC
CDR3 protein: CASSEEGTSGPYEQYF

V gene: TRBV7-9
clone size: .
J gene: TRBJ1-5
D gene: .
CDR3 DNA: TGTGCCAGCAGCGACGGAGGGTCGAGCAATCAGCCCCAGCATTTT
CDR3 protein: CASSDGGSSNQPQHF

V gene: TRBV7-5
clone size: .
J gene: TRBJ1-1
D gene: .
CDR3 DNA: TGTGCCAGCAGCTCCTCGACAGGGATCACTGAAGCTTTCTTT
CDR3 protein: CASSSSTGITEAFF

V gene: TRBV7-9
clone size: .
J gene: TRBJ2-3
D gene: .
CDR3 DNA: TGTGCCAGCAGCTTAGCGCGGGCCACAGATACGCAGTATTTT
CDR3 protein: CASSLARATDTQYF

V gene: TRBV6-6
clone size: once
J gene: TRBJ2-1
D gene: TRBD2
CDR3 DNA: TGTGCCAGCAGTTGGACTAGCGGGGGTGAGCAGTTCTTC
CDR3 protein: CASSWTSGGEQFF

V gene: TRBV7-6
clone size: few
J gene: TRBJ2-2
D gene: .
CDR3 DNA: TGTGCCAGCAGCTCGCTGGACAGTCTTGGGGAGCTGTTTTTT
CDR3 protein: CASSSLDSLGELFF

V gene: TRBV10-2
clone size: .
J gene: TRBJ2-1
D gene: .
CDR3 DNA: TGCGCCAGCAGTGGTCCGGCAGGGGGGCTATACAATGAGCAGTTCTTC
CDR3 protein: CASSGPAGGLYNEQFF

V gene: TRBV15
clone size: .
J gene: TRBJ1-2
D gene: .
CDR3 DNA: TGTGCCACCAGCAGGGGGGTCGGCAGGGGCTATGGCTACACCTTC
CDR3 protein: CATSRGVGRGYGYTF

V gene: TRBV19
clone size: .
J gene: TRBJ2-1
D gene: .
CDR3 DNA: TGTGCCAGTAGTATGAGTATCGGGACCTACAATGAGCAGTTCTTC
CDR3 protein: CASSMSIGTYNEQFF

V gene: TRBV7-7
clone size: once
J gene: TRBJ2-7
D gene: .
CDR3 DNA: TGTGCCAGCAGCCCCCTATCGAGCTCCTACGAGCAGTACTTC
CDR3 protein: CASSPLSSSYEQYF

V gene: TRBV11-2
clone size: .
J gene: TRBJ2-3
D gene: .
CDR3 DNA: TGTGCCAGCAGCTTAGTCGCTAGTTACACAGATACGCAGTATTTT
CDR3 protein: CASSLVASYTDTQYF

V gene: TRBV10-3
clone size: .
J gene: TRBJ2-7
D gene: TRBD1
CDR3 DNA: TGTGCCATCAGTGAAACTCAACAGGGGATGACCTACGAGCAGTACTTC
CDR3 protein: CAISETQQGMTYEQYF

V gene: TRBV19
clone size: .
J gene: TRBJ1-5
D gene: .
CDR3 DNA: TGTGCCAGTAAGGTCGGTCGCGTTAACAATCAGCCCCAGCATTTT
CDR3 protein: CASKVGRVNNQPQHF

V gene: TRBV4-1
clone size: .
J gene: TRBJ1-5
D gene: .
CDR3 DNA: TGCGCCAGCAGCCTAACAGGGATGGGGCCCCAGCATTTT
CDR3 protein: CASSLTGMGPQHF

V gene: TRBV13
clone size: few
J gene: TRBJ1-1
D gene: .
CDR3 DNA: TGTGCCAGCAGCATAGCCGGAGGACACCCGTATGAAGCTTTCTTT
CDR3 protein: CASSIAGGHPYEAFF

V gene: TRBV6-4
clone size: .
J gene: TRBJ2-6
D gene: .
CDR3 DNA: TGTGCCAGCAGTGGACAGGTAGAGTCTGGGGCCAACGTCCTGACTTTC
CDR3 protein: CASSGQVESGANVLTF

V gene: TRBV5-4
clone size: once
J gene: TRBJ2-3
D gene: TRBD2
CDR3 DNA: TGTGCCAGCAGCCCCGGGACTAGCGGCGCAGATACGCAGTATTTT
CDR3 protein: CASSPGTSGADTQYF

V gene: TRBV2
clone size: .
J gene: TRBJ1-1
D gene: .
CDR3 DNA: TGTGCCAGCAGTGACCCATCACAGGAGATGAACACTGAAGCTTTCTTT
CDR3 protein: CASSDPSQEMNTEAFF

V gene: TRBV5-1
clone size: .
J gene: TRBJ2-7
D gene: .
CDR3 DNA: TGCGCCAGCAGCCCCCAGGCGAGTTACGAGCAGTACTTC
CDR3 protein: CASSPQASYEQYF

V gene: TRBV4-1
clone size: few
J gene: TRBJ2-5
D gene: TRBD2
CDR3 DNA: TGCGCCAGCAGCCAGATCCCTAGCGGAGGGTGGGAGACCCAGTACTTC
CDR3 protein: CASSQIPSGGWETQYF

V gene: TRBV6-5
clone size: .
J gene: TRBJ2-7
D gene: .
CDR3 DNA: TGTGCCAGCAGTGTCCGGGACACCTACGAGCAGTACTTC
CDR3 protein: CASSVRDTYEQYF

V gene: TRBV7-9
clone size: .
J gene: TRBJ2-7
D gene: .
CDR3 DNA: TGTGCCAGCACACCGGGCCAGCACTACGAGCAGTACTTC
CDR3 protein: CASTPGQHYEQYF

V gene: TRBV7-9
clone size: .
J gene: TRBJ2-6
D gene: TRBD2
CDR3 DNA: TGTGCCAGCAGCCGGACCGCGGGGGGCGCTGGGGCCAACGTCCTGACTTTC
CDR3 protein: CASSRTAGGAGANVLTF

V gene: TRBV19
clone size: .
J gene: TRBJ2-1
D gene: TRBD2
CDR3 DNA: TGTGCCAGTAGCGAATCCGGGACTAAGCAGTTCTTC
CDR3 protein: CASSESGTKQFF

V gene: TRBV4-2
clone size: .
J gene: TRBJ1-6
D gene: .
CDR3 DNA: TGTGCCAGCAGCCAAGATCCCGGTGGTAATTCACCCCTCCACTTT
CDR3 protein: CASSQDPGGNSPLHF

V gene: TRBV11-3
clone size: .
J gene: TRBJ1-1
D gene: .
CDR3 DNA: TGTGCCAGCAGCTCGCGGGGGGACACTGAAGCTTTCTTT
CDR3 protein: CASSSRGDTEAFF

V gene: TRBV28
clone size: .
J gene: TRBJ2-3
D gene: .
CDR3 DNA: TGTGCCAGCAGTTTAATCCAGGGGTCAACAGATACGCAGTATTTT
CDR3 protein: CASSLIQGSTDTQYF

V gene: TRBV13
clone size: .
J gene: TRBJ2-2
D gene: .
CDR3 DNA: TGTGCCAGCAGCGCTCCAGGGCACGGGGAGCTGTTTTTT
CDR3 protein: CASSAPGHGELFF

V gene: TRBV9
clone size: .
J gene: TRBJ2-3
D gene: .
CDR3 DNA: TGTGCCAGCAGCGTAGAATTCAGGGTAACAGATACGCAGTATTTT
CDR3 protein: CASSVEFRVTDTQYF

V gene: TRBV6-4
clone size: few
J gene: TRBJ2-3
D gene: .
CDR3 DNA: TGTGCCAGCAGTGACGGCCAGGGCGCAGATACGCAGTATTTT
CDR3 protein: CASSDGQGADTQYF

V gene: TRBV19
clone size: .
J gene: TRBJ1-5
D gene: TRBD1
CDR3 DNA: TGTGCCAGTCGATCCCGGGACAGAAATCAGCCCCAGCATTTT
CDR3 protein: CASRSRDRNQPQHF

V gene: TRBV2
clone size: .
J gene: TRBJ2-7
D gene: .
CDR3 DNA: TGTGCCAGCAGTGATGACTCCTCCTACGAGCAGTACTTC
CDR3 protein: CASSDDSSYEQYF

V gene: TRBV13
clone size: medium-sized
J gene: TRBJ2-5
D gene: .
CDR3 DNA: TGTGCCAGCAGCTTCGGGGTGAGGATTAGGGAGACCCAGTACTTC
CDR3 protein: CASSFGVRIRETQYF

V gene: TRBV7-9
clone size: .
J gene: TRBJ1-2
D gene: TRBD1
CDR3 DNA: TGTGCCAGCAGCTTAGCGGGACAGGGAAATGGCTACACCTTC
CDR3 protein: CASSLAGQGNGYTF

V gene: TRBV7-9
clone size: .
J gene: TRBJ2-7
D gene: TRBD2
CDR3 DNA: TGTGCCAGCAACACGGGTGCTAGCGGGATCGGAGATGAGAAGAACGAGCAGTACTTC
CDR3 protein: CASNTGASGIGDEKNEQYF

V gene: TRBV29-1
clone size: .
J gene: TRBJ1-2
D gene: .
CDR3 DNA: TGCAGCGCCGATTACTCTTTCGGGGTTCCTCCGGATGGCTACACCTTC
CDR3 protein: CSADYSFGVPPDGYTF